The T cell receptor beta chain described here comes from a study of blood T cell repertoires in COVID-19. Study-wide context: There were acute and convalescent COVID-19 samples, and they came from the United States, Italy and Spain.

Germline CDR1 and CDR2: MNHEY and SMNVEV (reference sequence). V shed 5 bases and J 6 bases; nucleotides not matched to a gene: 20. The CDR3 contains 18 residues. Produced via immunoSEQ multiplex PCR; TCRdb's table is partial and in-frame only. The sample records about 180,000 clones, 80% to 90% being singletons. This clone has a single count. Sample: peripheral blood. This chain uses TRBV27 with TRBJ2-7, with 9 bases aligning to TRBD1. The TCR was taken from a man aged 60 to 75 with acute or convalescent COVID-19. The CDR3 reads CASSLATSIGQGSSEQYF. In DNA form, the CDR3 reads TGTGCCAGCAGTCTAGCAACATCCATAGGACAGGGGAGTAGCGAGCAGTACTTC.